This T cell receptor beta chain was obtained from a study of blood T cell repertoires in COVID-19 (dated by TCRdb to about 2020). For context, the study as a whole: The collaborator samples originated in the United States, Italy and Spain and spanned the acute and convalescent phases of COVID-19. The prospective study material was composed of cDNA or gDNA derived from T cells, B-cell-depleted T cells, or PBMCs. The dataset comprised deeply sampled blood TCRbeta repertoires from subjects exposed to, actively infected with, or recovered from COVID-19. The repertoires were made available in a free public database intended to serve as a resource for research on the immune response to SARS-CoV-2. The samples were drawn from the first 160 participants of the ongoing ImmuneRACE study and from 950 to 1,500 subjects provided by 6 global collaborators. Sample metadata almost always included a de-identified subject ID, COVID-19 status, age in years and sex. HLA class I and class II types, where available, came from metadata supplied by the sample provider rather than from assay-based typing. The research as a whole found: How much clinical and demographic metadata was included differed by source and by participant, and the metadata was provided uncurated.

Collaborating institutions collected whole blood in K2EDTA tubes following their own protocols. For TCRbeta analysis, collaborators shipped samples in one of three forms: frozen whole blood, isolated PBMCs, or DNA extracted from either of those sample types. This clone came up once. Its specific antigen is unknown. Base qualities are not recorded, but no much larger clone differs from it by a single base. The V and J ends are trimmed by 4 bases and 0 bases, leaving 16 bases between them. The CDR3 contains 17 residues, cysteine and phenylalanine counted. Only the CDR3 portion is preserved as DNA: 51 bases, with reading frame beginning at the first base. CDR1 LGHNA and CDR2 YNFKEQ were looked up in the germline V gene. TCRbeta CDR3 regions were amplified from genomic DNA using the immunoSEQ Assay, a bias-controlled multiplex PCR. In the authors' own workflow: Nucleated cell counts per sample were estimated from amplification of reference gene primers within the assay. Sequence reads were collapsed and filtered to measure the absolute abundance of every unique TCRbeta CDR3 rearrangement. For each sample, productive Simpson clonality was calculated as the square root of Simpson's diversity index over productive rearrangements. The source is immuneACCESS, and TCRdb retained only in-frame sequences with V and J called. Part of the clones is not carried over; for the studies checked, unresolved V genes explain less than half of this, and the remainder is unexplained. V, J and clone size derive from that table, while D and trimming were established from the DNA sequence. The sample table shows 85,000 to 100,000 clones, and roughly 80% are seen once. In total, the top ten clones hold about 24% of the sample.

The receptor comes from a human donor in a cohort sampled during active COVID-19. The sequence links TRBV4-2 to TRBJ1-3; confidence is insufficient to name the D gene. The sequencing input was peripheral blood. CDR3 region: CASSPTSQYSSGNTIYF. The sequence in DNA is TGTGCCAGCAGCCCAACTTCCCAATATAGCTCTGGAAACACCATATATTTT.